The 30 T cell receptor beta chains in this list originate from one sample, sequenced in a study of cytomegalovirus exposure and HLA in healthy donors. 60 Vbeta and 13 Jbeta primers were used in PCR. Only in-frame clones appear in the TCRdb table, and some are missing; sequencing was by immunoSEQ multiplex PCR. Of about 200,000 clones detected, around 79% appear once; the ten largest clones hold 0.2% to 0.25%. The specimen sequenced was PBMCs. The receptors shown here come from a girl aged 2 to 9 in good health and CMV-seronegative.

This chain uses TRBV10-3 with TRBJ1-4; 8 bases are a match to TRBD1. Germline CDR1 is ENHRY and CDR2 is SYGVKD. J was trimmed by 3 bases and V by 3 bases; bases with no gene match: 9. The CDR3 has 17 amino acids. CDR3 bases: TGTGCCATCAGTGATCGGCAGGGGGCCTACTCTAATGAAAAACTGTTTTTT. Translation gives CAISDRQGAYSNEKLFF.

V is TRBV11-2 and J is TRBJ2-7; possible D gene TRBD1, 6 bases. V was pared by 5 bases and J by 3 bases, with 14 bases between. CDR1 is SGHAT, CDR2 FQNNGV, per germline. The CDR3 has 14 amino acids. The CDR3, as DNA: TGTGCCAGCAGCCACATTGGGGGCTACTACGAGCAGTACTTC. It encodes CASSHIGGYYEQYF.

This clone has a single count. The chain uses TRBV19 and TRBJ2-5; 9 nucleotides agree with TRBD2. The germline gives CDR1 LNHDA, CDR2 SQIVND (reference sequence). The junction had 4 bases not matched to a gene; V was cut back by 4 bases and J by 1 base. This CDR3 comprises 15 residues. The CDR3 sequence: CASSRREGLQETQYF. The CDR3, as DNA: TGTGCCAGTAGTAGGCGGGAGGGCCTCCAAGAGACCCAGTACTTC.

The rearrangement joins TRBV27 to TRBJ1-1; tentative D call: TRBD1 (6 bases). CDR3 length equals 15 residues. CDR1 and CDR2 from the germline V gene are MNHEY and SMNVEV (reference sequence). Trimming removed 8 bases at V and 7 bases at J, with 23 bases between. The CDR3, as DNA: TGTGCCAGCCGAAACCCGACACAGGGTCTCCGTGAAGCTTTCTTT. Amino acids: CASRNPTQGLREAFF.

V is TRBV30 and J is TRBJ2-2, with 11 bases matching TRBD1. There are 17 residues in the CDR3. V dropped 7 bases and J dropped 5; count of bases not matched to a gene: 15. Germline CDR1 reads GTSNPN; CDR2 reads SVGIG (reference sequence). The CDR3 region has the DNA TGTGCCTCACGCCACACACCGGGACAGGGGGTGACCGGGGAGCTGTTTTTT. It specifies CASRHTPGQGVTGELFF.

This clone has just one count. The rearrangement joins TRBV15 to TRBJ2-1; 10 bases match TRBD2. The CDR3 runs 16 residues. CDR1 and CDR2 from the germline V gene are LNHNV and YYDKDF (reference sequence). Unmatched junction bases numbered 8, after V lost 0 bases and J lost 9 bases. CDR3 nucleotides: TGTGCCACCAGCAGAGAGGGGCTAGCGGGAGCAGGTGAGCAGTTCTTC. Translated, it gives CATSREGLAGAGEQFF.

The gene calls are TRBV5-8 and TRBJ1-5; D unresolved. This CDR3 region has 11 residues. CDR1 and CDR2 (germline): SGHTS, YDEGEE. V lost 2 bases and J lost 6, with 3 bases in between. DNA for the CDR3: TGTGCCAGCAGCTTCGGTCAGCCCCAGCATTTT. Amino acid sequence: CASSFGQPQHF.

This chain links TRBV5-4 with TRBJ2-3; 8 bases map to TRBD2. Trimming cost V 3 bases and J 1 base; bases outside gene matches: 10. The V gene's germline CDR1 is SGHNT and CDR2 YYREEE (reference sequence). The CDR3 loop spans 17 amino acids. The CDR3 sequence: CASSSTPSGSGTDTQYF. The DNA of the CDR3 is TGTGCCAGCAGCTCCACCCCGAGCGGGAGCGGCACAGATACGCAGTATTTT.

The gene calls are TRBV13 and TRBJ1-3; 7 nucleotides agree with TRBD1. This CDR3 is 14 amino acids long. The V and J ends lost 3 bases and 2 bases, in that order; junction bases with no gene match: 1. CDR1 is PRHDT, CDR2 FYEKMQ, per germline (reference sequence). Here the CDR3 reads CASSFTGAGNTIYF. The CDR3 bases are TGTGCCAGCAGCTTCACAGGGGCTGGAAACACCATATATTTT.

V is TRBV5-4 and J is TRBJ2-7; D not resolved. V lost 2 bases and J 3 bases, leaving 15 bases between the germline ends. The CDR3 consists of 15 residues. CDR1 SGHNT and CDR2 YYREEE come from the germline V gene (reference sequence). CDR3 sequence reads: CASSFLPGDNYEQYF. CDR3 in DNA: TGTGCCAGCAGCTTCCTCCCAGGTGATAACTACGAGCAGTACTTC.

This clone was observed a handful of times. The chain couples TRBV6-1 to TRBJ2-6; TRBD1 is a possible D gene (6 bases). Between the trimmed V and J ends, which lost 6 bases and 2 bases, there was a span of 11 bases. CDR3 length equals 15 residues. Germline V gene sequence: CDR1 MNHNS, CDR2 SASEGT. The CDR3 sequence: CASSITGPGANVLTF. The CDR3, as DNA: TGTGCCAGCAGCATAACAGGGCCTGGGGCCAACGTCCTGACTTTC.

The chain couples TRBV10-3 to TRBJ1-5, with 8 nucleotides matching TRBD1. V shed 2 bases and J 2 bases; nucleotides not matched to a gene: 2. CDR1 is ENHRY, CDR2 SYGVKD, per germline. The CDR3 length is 15 residues. The CDR3 loop reads CAISEKDRGNQPQHF. The DNA of the CDR3 is TGTGCCATCAGTGAGAAGGACAGGGGCAATCAGCCCCAGCATTTT.

The rearrangement joins TRBV13 to TRBJ2-1; 9 bases line up with TRBD2. The CDR3 is made up of 19 amino acids. Losses at the gene ends were 2 bases for V and 5 bases for J; bases not matched to a gene: 16. CDR1 is PRHDT and CDR2 is FYEKMQ in the germline V gene (reference sequence). DNA of the CDR3: TGTGCCAGCAGCTTATTCGGGCGGGGGGGCCCTCAGCTCGACAATGAGCAGTTCTTC. Translated, it gives CASSLFGRGGPQLDNEQFF.

The chain is built from TRBV5-1 and TRBJ1-2, with a tentative D call TRBD1 (6 bases). V was trimmed by 4 bases and J by 7 bases, leaving 17 bases between them. The CDR3 totals 14 residues. The germline CDR1 and CDR2 sequences are SGHRS and YFSETQ. The chain's CDR3 is CASSQGRGAGGYTF. DNA of the CDR3: TGCGCCAGCAGCCAAGGGCGGGGGGCAGGTGGCTACACCTTC.

The chain couples TRBV27 to TRBJ1-2, with a possible D match to TRBD1 (6 bases). The V gene's germline CDR1 is MNHEY and CDR2 SMNVEV (reference sequence). This CDR3 comprises 17 residues. The germline V and J ends were trimmed by 0 bases and 4 bases, with 18 bases remaining between them. Written as DNA, the CDR3 is TGTGCCAGCAGTTTATCGCTCGCTAGAACAGGGTTCTATGGCTACACCTTC. Protein sequence: CASSLSLARTGFYGYTF.

The chain couples TRBV19 to TRBJ2-1; D call uncertain. There are 12 residues in the CDR3. V was trimmed by 1 base and J by 7 bases, leaving 5 bases between them. In germline, CDR1 is LNHDA, CDR2 SQIVND (reference sequence). The CDR3 region is CASSIGSNEQFF. In nucleotides, the CDR3 is TGTGCCAGTAGTATAGGTTCGAATGAGCAGTTCTTC.

This chain links TRBV7-9 with TRBJ1-6; the D gene is possibly TRBD1 (6 bases). Germline V CDR1 and CDR2: SEHNR, FQNEAQ (reference sequence). The CDR3 loop spans 15 amino acids. The V gene lost 0 bases and the J gene lost 4 bases, with 7 bases spanning the gap. In nucleotides, the CDR3 is TGTGCCAGCAGCTTAGCTGGACAGTATAATTCACCCCTCCACTTT. It yields the protein CASSLAGQYNSPLHF.

The rearrangement joins TRBV6-1 to TRBJ1-5, with D uncertain. CDR1 and CDR2 from the germline V gene are MNHNS and SASEGT. Deletions cut 3 bases from V and 4 bases from J, with 7 bases between. There are 13 residues in the CDR3. The CDR3 region is CASSDLENQPQHF. The CDR3 DNA follows: TGTGCCAGCAGTGACTTGGAGAATCAGCCCCAGCATTTT.

This CDR3 reads CASSQEGRGDSPLHF. The CDR3 DNA follows: TGCGCCAGCAGCCAAGAAGGCAGGGGGGATTCACCCCTCCACTTT. The chain links TRBV4-1 to TRBJ1-6, with TRBD1 matching 7 bases. After removal of 0 bases from V and 8 bases from J, the junction contained 4 bases not matched to a gene. Per germline, CDR1 MGHRA and CDR2 YSYEKL. The CDR3 has 15 amino acids.

This rearrangement joins TRBV10-3 to TRBJ2-7; 11 positions match TRBD2. The CDR3 totals 14 residues. J was trimmed by 6 bases and V by 6 bases; bases with no gene match: 7. Germline V gene lookup returns CDR1 ENHRY and CDR2 SYGVKD. The CDR3, as DNA: TGTGCCATCAGCGGGACTAGCGGTTTCGGCGAGCAGTACTTC. Its protein product is CAISGTSGFGEQYF.

The genes are TRBV2 and TRBJ2-2; TRBD1 might be the D (5 bases). The CDR3 consists of 14 residues. The V gene lost 4 bases and the J gene lost 6 bases, with 12 bases spanning the gap. Germline V lookup: CDR1 SNHLY, CDR2 FYNNEI. CDR3 amino acids: CASSVRQGPGELFF. CDR3 nucleotides: TGTGCCAGCAGTGTTAGGCAGGGTCCCGGGGAGCTGTTTTTT.

V usage is TRBV2 and J usage is TRBJ2-1; no reliable D call. With 2 bases removed from V and 9 bases from J, the gap between germline ends came to 8 bases. CDR1 SNHLY and CDR2 FYNNEI come from the germline V gene. The length of the CDR3 is 12 residues. CDR3 sequence: CASSENSGEQFF. Here the CDR3 DNA reads TGTGCCAGCAGTGAAAACTCTGGTGAGCAGTTCTTC.

V is TRBV6-6 and J is TRBJ1-1, with TRBD1 as a possible D gene (5 bases). V dropped 8 bases and J dropped 5 bases, with 12 bases sitting between them. The CDR3 extends over 12 amino acids. Per germline, CDR1 MNHNY and CDR2 SVGAGI (reference sequence). Here the CDR3 reads CASGGRGTEAFF. CDR3 nucleotide sequence: TGTGCCAGCGGGGGGAGGGGAACTGAAGCTTTCTTT.

The rearrangement uses TRBV5-4 and TRBJ2-7; 13 bases line up with TRBD2. This CDR3 is built from 17 residues. Looked up from germline, CDR1 is SGHNT and CDR2 is YYREEE (reference sequence). J was trimmed by 3 bases and V by 4 bases; bases with no gene match: 10. The CDR3 DNA reads as TGTGCCAGCAGCCCCAGACTAGCGGGAGGCCTTTTCTACGAGCAGTACTTC. This gives the protein CASSPRLAGGLFYEQYF.

The chain has TRBV19 and TRBJ2-7; a weak D match, TRBD1 (6 bases). Trimming took off 3 bases at V and 5 bases at J, with 14 bases between the two ends. CDR1 and CDR2 from the germline V gene are LNHDA and SQIVND (reference sequence). This CDR3 is built from 14 residues. In DNA, the CDR3 is TGTGCCAGTAGTATCGGGCAGGGGTGGAACGAGCAGTACTTC. Protein: CASSIGQGWNEQYF. The whole variable domain, remainder taken from reference TRBV19 and TRBJ2-7, is DGGITQSPKYLFRKEGQNVTLSCEQNLNHDAMYWYRQDPGQGLRLIYYSQIVNDFQKGDIAEGYSVSREKKESFPLTVTSAQKNPTAFYLCASSIGQGWNEQYFGPGTRLTVT.

This clone showed up just once. The chain has TRBV5-1 and TRBJ1-1; 8 nucleotides match TRBD1. The CDR3 is made up of 16 amino acids. Germline loops: CDR1 SGHRS, CDR2 YFSETQ. V lost 1 base and J lost 4; bases outside the gene matches: 9. In nucleotides, the CDR3 is TGCGCCAGCAGCTTGCGCTCAGGGGGCCCGGCCACTGAAGCTTTCTTT. It translates to CASSLRSGGPATEAFF.

This chain connects TRBV5-1 to TRBJ2-3; 9 bases map to TRBD2. There are 17 residues in the CDR3. In germline, CDR1 is SGHRS, CDR2 YFSETQ. V was pared by 4 bases and J by 3 bases, with 12 bases of the junction left unmatched. CDR3 DNA sequence: TGCGCCAGCAGCCCCTTAGCGGGGGATATTGTAACAGATACGCAGTATTTT. Translating gives CASSPLAGDIVTDTQYF.

This sequence joins TRBV29-1 and TRBJ2-7; the D gene is possibly TRBD1 (6 bases). V was clipped by 6 bases and J by 2 bases, with 17 bases between them. Germline V gives CDR1 SQVTM, CDR2 ANQGSEA. This CDR3 comprises 14 residues. CDR3 nucleotides: TGCAGCGTCGGGACACCTAGGGGTCCCTACGAGCAGTACTTC. It encodes CSVGTPRGPYEQYF.

This clone was detected only once. The chain carries TRBV5-1 and TRBJ1-1; TRBD1 matches at 8 bases. The J segment lost 5 bases and the V segment lost 0 bases, leaving 9 bases of the junction unmatched. The germline V gene has CDR1 SGHRS and CDR2 YFSETQ. This CDR3 is built from 16 residues. The CDR3 sequence: CASSLADGQGRTEAFF. The CDR3 DNA is TGCGCCAGCAGCTTGGCCGACGGACAGGGAAGGACTGAAGCTTTCTTT.

This rearrangement joins TRBV29-1 to TRBJ2-1; 7 bases agree with TRBD1. V lost 1 base, J lost 2 bases, and 2 bases stayed unmatched. This CDR3 spans 14 amino acids. Germline V CDR1 and CDR2: SQVTM, ANQGSEA. In DNA form, the CDR3 reads TGCAGCGTTGAAGGCCAGGGGGCCTACAATGAGCAGTTCTTC. Amino acid sequence: CSVEGQGAYNEQFF.